This entry concerns a single T cell receptor beta chain. The antigen remains undetermined. Clones were read by immunoSEQ multiplex PCR, and TCRdb kept only the in-frame ones, dropping some. The top ten clones hold around 3.1% of a sample with some 260,000 clones, about 92% of them seen once. This sample is drawn from a study of cytomegalovirus exposure and HLA in healthy donors. Study outcomes and limitations: 164 TCR beta chains were listed as cytomegalovirus-associated. Three chains tied to CMV proved CMV antigen-specific in vitro.

This clonotype originated in a woman aged 25 to 45 in good health and CMV-seronegative. The sequenced sample consisted of PBMCs.

In DNA form, the CDR3 reads TGTGCCAGCAGTCCAGGGCAGGACAATGAGCAGTTCTTC. As protein: CASSPGQDNEQFF. The genes are TRBV27 and TRBJ2-1, with a possible D match to TRBD1 (5 bases). Germline V lookup: CDR1 MNHEY, CDR2 SMNVEV (reference sequence). V was trimmed by 5 bases and J by 5 bases, leaving 10 bases between them. The CDR3 is made up of 13 amino acids.